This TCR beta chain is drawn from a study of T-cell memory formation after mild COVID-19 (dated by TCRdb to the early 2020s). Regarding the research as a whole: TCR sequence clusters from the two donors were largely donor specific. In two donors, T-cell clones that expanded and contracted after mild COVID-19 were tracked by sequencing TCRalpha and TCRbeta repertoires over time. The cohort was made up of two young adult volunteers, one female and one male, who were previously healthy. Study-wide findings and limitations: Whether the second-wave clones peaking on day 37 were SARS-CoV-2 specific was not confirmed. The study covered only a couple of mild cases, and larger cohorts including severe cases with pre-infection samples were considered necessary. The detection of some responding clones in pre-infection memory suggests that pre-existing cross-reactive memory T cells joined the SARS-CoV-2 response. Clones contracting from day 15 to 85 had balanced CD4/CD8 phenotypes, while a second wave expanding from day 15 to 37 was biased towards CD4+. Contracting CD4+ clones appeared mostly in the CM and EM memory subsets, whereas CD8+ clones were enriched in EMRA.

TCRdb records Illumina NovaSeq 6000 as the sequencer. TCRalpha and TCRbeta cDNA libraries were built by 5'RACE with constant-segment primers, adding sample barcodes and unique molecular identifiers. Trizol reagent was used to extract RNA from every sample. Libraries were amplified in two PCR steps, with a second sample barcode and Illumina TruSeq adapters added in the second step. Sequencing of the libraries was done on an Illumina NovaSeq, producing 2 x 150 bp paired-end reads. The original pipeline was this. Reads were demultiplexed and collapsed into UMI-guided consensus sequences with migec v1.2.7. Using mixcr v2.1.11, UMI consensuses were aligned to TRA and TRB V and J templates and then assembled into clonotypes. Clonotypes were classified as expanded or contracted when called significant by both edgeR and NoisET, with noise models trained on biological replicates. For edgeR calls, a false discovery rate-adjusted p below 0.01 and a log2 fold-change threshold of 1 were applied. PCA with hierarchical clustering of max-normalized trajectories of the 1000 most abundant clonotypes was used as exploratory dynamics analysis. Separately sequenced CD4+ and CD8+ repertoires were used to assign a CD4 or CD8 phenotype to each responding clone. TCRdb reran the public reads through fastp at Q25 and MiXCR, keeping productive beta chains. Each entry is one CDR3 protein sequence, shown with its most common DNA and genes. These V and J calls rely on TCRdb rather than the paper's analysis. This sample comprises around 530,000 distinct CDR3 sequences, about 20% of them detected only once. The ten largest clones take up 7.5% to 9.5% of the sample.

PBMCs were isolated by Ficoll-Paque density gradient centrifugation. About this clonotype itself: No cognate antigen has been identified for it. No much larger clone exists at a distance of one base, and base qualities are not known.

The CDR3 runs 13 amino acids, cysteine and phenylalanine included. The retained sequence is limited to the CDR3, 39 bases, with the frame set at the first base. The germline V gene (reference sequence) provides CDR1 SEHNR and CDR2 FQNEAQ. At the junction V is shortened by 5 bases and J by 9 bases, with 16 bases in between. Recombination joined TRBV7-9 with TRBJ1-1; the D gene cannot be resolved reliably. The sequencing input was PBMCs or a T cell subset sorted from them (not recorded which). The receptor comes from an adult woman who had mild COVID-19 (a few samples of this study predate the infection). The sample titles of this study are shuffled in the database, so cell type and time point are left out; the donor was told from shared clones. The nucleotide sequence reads TGTGCCAGCAGCGCCTCGGGAGCAGAGAAAGCTTTCTTT. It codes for CASSASGAEKAFF.